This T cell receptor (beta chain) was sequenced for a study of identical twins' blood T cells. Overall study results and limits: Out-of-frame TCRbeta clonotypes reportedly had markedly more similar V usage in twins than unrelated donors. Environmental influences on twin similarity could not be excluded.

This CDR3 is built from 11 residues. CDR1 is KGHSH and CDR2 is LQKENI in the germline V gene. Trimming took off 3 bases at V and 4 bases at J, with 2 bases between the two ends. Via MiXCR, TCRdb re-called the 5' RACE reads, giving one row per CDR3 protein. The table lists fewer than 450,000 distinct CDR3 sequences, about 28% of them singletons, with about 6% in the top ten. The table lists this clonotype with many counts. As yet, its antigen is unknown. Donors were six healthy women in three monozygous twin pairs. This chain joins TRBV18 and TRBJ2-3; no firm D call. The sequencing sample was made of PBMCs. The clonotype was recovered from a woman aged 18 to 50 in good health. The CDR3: CASSPADTQYF. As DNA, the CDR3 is TGTGCCAGCTCACCCGCAGATACGCAGTATTTT.